The clone carrying this T cell receptor beta chain was picked up one time. The protocol was immunoSEQ multiplex PCR, while the TCRdb copy is restricted to in-frame clones and leaves out a portion. The sample yields about 210,000 clones, around four fifths seen once. This record belongs to a study of blood T cell repertoires in COVID-19. The V gene's germline CDR1 is MNHEY and CDR2 SVGAGI. The CDR3 runs 14 residues. Trimming left V 8 bases short and J 0 bases short, with 11 bases between. Sequenced material: peripheral blood. The TCR sequence derives from a man in his fifties or sixties with active or convalescent COVID-19. The V gene is TRBV6-5, the J gene TRBJ2-4; D ambiguous. The CDR3 reads CASAAPLAKNIQYF. CDR3 coding DNA: TGTGCCAGCGCCGCGCCCTTAGCCAAAAACATTCAGTACTTC.